Sequencing of this T cell receptor beta chain was carried out in a study of T-cell reconstitution after alpha-beta-depleted transplantation in children (dated by TCRdb to 2016 to 2018). About the study as a whole: Using TCR repertoire profiling, the study quantitatively followed how T-cell immune reconstitution unfolded in children after TCRalphabeta/CD19-depleted allogeneic hematopoietic cell transplantation. General study outcomes and caveats: The high TCRbeta diversity at day 60 in some patients was ascribed to recipient T cells and intrathymic progenitors that had survived conditioning. The apparently early alphabetaT-cell count recovery about two months after transplant was reportedly dependent on only several hundred rapidly expanded clones derived from non-depleted graft cells. Over subsequent months, a decline in hyperexpanded clone frequencies was noted, and after one year, T-cell counts and TCRbeta diversity were mostly ascribed to newly produced T cells.

The treatment or condition label corresponds to: allogeneic hematopoietic cell transplantation with graft depleted of TCRalphabeta T cells and CD19 B cells. The transplant recipients were children given TCRalphabeta/CD19-depleted allogeneic hematopoietic cell grafts. The library came from PCR. The instrument given in TCRdb is Illumina HiSeq 2500. To normalize quantification of the TCRbeta repertoire, the TCR libraries were built with molecular barcoding that relied on unique molecular identifiers. TCRdb handled the public reads itself, with Q25 trimming in fastp and clone calling in MiXCR, and kept productive beta chains. Here each entry gathers all rows of one CDR3 protein and keeps the most common genes and DNA. The sample has 98,000 or so distinct CDR3 sequences on record, roughly a quarter of them singletons. The top ten clones comprise over 20% of the sample. Points on this clonotype: Its recognized antigen is unknown. No base qualities exist here, and no much larger clone lies one base off it.

Sequencing was performed on PBMCs, taken before TCRalphabeta/CD19-depleted stem cell transplant. This TCR was recovered from a boy between 2 and 10 years old with acute lymphoblastic leukemia, due to receive a stem cell transplant.

The CDR3 reads CASSIGRITGELFF. The DNA sequence reads TGCGCCAGCAGCATCGGTCGCATTACCGGGGAGCTGTTTTTT. The rearranged segments are TRBV5-1 and TRBJ2-2; the D gene is not confidently resolved. Taken from cysteine to phenylalanine, the CDR3 has 14 residues. The kept DNA is CDR3 alone, 42 bases in frame from the first base. At the junction V is shortened by 4 bases and J by 5 bases, with 12 bases in between. The germline V gene specifies SGHRS as CDR1 and YFSETQ as CDR2.